This T cell receptor beta chain derives from a study of blood T cell repertoires in COVID-19. Per germline, CDR1 LNHDA and CDR2 SQIVND (reference sequence). The CDR3 spans 14 residues. Germline trimming cut 5 bases from V and 5 bases from J; bases unmatched to any gene: 4. Method: immunoSEQ multiplex PCR; TCRdb's copy keeps in-frame clones and lacks some. The sample includes about 200,000 clones, 85% to 90% seen only once; the top ten take around 5.7%. The specimen sequenced was peripheral blood. The clonotype was recovered from a man aged 80 or over with acute or convalescent COVID-19. The V and J genes are TRBV19 and TRBJ2-1; 9 bases fit TRBD2. The CDR3 spells CASSRGRANNEQFF. The CDR3 DNA reads TGTGCCAGTAGTCGCGGGAGGGCTAACAATGAGCAGTTCTTC.